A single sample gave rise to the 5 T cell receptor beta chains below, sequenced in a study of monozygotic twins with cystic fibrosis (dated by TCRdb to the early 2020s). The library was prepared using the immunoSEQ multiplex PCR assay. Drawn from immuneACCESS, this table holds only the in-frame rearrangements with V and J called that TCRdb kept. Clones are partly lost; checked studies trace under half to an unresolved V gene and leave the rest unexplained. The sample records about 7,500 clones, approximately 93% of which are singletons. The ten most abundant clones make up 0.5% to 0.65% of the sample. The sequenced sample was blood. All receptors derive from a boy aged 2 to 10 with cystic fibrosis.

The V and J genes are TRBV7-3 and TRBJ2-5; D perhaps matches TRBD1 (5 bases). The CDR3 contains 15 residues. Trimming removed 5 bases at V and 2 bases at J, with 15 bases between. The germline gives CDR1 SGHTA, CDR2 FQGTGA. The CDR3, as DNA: TGTGCCAGCAGCCCAACAAGAGACAGTCAAGAGACCCAGTACTTC. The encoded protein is CASSPTRDSQETQYF.

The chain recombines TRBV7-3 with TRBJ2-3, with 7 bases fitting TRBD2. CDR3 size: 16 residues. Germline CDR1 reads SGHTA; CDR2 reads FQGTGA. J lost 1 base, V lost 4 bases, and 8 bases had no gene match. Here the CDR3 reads CASSSPRAGGTDTQYF. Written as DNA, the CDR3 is TGTGCCAGCAGCTCCCCACGGGCGGGGGGCACAGATACGCAGTATTTT.

The CDR3 DNA follows: TGTGCCAGCACGAGGACAGCTAACACTGAAGCTTTCTTT. Encoded protein: CASTRTANTEAFF. The chain links TRBV6-5 to TRBJ1-1, with a tentative D call TRBD1 (6 bases). Trimming stripped 7 bases from V and 2 bases from J, with 11 bases between. CDR3 size: 13 residues. Germline CDR1 is MNHEY and CDR2 is SVGAGI.

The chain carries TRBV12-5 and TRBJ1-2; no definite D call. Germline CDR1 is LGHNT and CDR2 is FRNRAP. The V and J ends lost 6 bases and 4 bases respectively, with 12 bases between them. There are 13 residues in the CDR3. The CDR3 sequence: CASGLQLPYGYTF. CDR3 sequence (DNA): TGTGCTAGTGGGCTACAGCTACCCTATGGCTACACCTTC. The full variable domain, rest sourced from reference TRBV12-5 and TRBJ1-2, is DARVTQTPRHKVTEMGQEVTMRCQPILGHNTVFWYRQTMMQGLELLAYFRNRAPLDDSGMPKDRFSAEMPDATLATLKIQPSEPRDSAVYFCASGLQLPYGYTFGSGTRLTVV.

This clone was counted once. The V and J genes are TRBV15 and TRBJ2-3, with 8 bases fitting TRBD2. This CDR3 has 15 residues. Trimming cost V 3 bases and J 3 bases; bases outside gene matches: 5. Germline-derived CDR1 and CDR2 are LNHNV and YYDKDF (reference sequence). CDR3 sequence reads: CATSRFQRGTDTQYF. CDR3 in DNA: TGTGCCACCAGCAGGTTCCAGCGGGGGACAGATACGCAGTATTTT.